The 26 T cell receptor beta chains presented below share a single source sample, sequenced in a study of T cells in Graves' hyperthyroidism and ophthalmopathy. RNA transcripts were the template for amplifying TCR beta CDR3 regions. In the first-round RT-PCR of the TCR CDR3, the HTBI primer set was used. TCRdb re-analysed the multiplex PCR reads in MiXCR, keeping a single row per CDR3 protein. The repertoire holds 550,000 to 600,000 distinct CDR3 sequences, with around 14% as singletons. Material: blood. Receptor source: a woman aged 18-29 years with Graves' ophthalmopathy.

This clonotype has at least ten counts. The chain joins TRBV10-3 to TRBJ2-7, with 7 bases matching TRBD2. V trimming: 0 bases; J trimming: 0 bases; junction bases outside the gene matches: 2. Germline CDR1 and CDR2: ENHRY and SYGVKD. The CDR3 runs to 15 residues. The CDR3 region has the DNA TGTGCCATCAGTGAGTCCGGCGGGAGCTCCTACGAGCAGTACTTC. It specifies CAISESGGSSYEQYF.

This clonotype was found many times. The chain joins TRBV2 to TRBJ2-2, with D hard to call. The V gene lost 7 bases and the J gene lost 0 bases, with 6 bases spanning the gap. Per the germline V gene, CDR1 is SNHLY and CDR2 is FYNNEI. CDR3 length: 13 residues. The CDR3 bases are TGTGCCAGCAAGGCGACGAACACCGGGGAGCTGTTTTTT. Translated, it gives CASKATNTGELFF.

This clonotype was seen ten or more times. This rearrangement joins TRBV11-2 to TRBJ2-1, with 12 bases aligning to TRBD2. This CDR3 region has 16 residues. Trimming cost V 5 bases and J 2 bases; bases outside gene matches: 4. The germline CDR1 and CDR2 sequences are SGHAT and FQNNGV. CDR3 in amino acids: CASSTRLAGAYNEQFF. In nucleotides, the CDR3 is TGTGCCAGCAGCACTCGACTAGCGGGAGCCTACAATGAGCAGTTCTTC.

This clonotype showed up just a few times. The chain recombines TRBV7-9 with TRBJ1-4, with TRBD1 matching 8 bases. Per the germline V gene, CDR1 is SEHNR and CDR2 is FQNEAQ (reference sequence). CDR3 length: 14 amino acids. Losses at the gene ends were 6 bases for V and 5 bases for J; bases not matched to a gene: 5. CDR3: CASRMGQVNEKLFF. The CDR3 DNA follows: TGTGCCAGCAGGATGGGACAGGTGAATGAAAAACTGTTTTTT.

The sample holds many counts of this clonotype. The chain combines TRBV29-1 with TRBJ2-5; unclear D gene. The V and J ends lost 7 bases and 1 base respectively, with 10 bases between them. CDR3 length: 12 residues. Germline values: CDR1 SQVTM, CDR2 ANQGSEA. The CDR3 region is CSAPSVQETQYF. The CDR3 nucleotides read TGCAGCGCTCCTTCCGTCCAAGAGACCCAGTACTTC.

The sample holds many counts of this clonotype. The chain links TRBV27 to TRBJ1-1, with 7 nucleotides matching TRBD1. Trimming removed 2 bases from V and 2 bases from J; junction bases left unmatched: 8. Germline-derived CDR1 and CDR2 are MNHEY and SMNVEV (reference sequence). The CDR3 covers 16 residues. The CDR3 sequence: CASSLIPGQTNTEAFF. CDR3 in DNA: TGTGCCAGCAGTTTAATCCCGGGACAGACCAACACTGAAGCTTTCTTT.

CDR3: CASSQEAAKGVQETQYF. The CDR3 DNA is TGCGCCAGCAGCCAAGAAGCGGCCAAGGGGGTCCAAGAGACCCAGTACTTC. This sequence joins TRBV4-1 and TRBJ2-5; the D gene is possibly TRBD1 (6 bases). The V end was cut by 0 bases, the J end by 1 base, with 15 bases between. CDR3 length equals 17 residues. Germline V lookup: CDR1 MGHRA, CDR2 YSYEKL.

The rearrangement joins TRBV6-1 to TRBJ1-2; 8 bases align to TRBD1. Germline CDR1 MNHNS, CDR2 SASEGT. J was trimmed by 6 bases and V by 4 bases; bases with no gene match: 22. The length of the CDR3 is 19 residues. The CDR3: CASSVLLPGRTGYQNGYTF. The CDR3 nucleotides read TGTGCCAGCAGTGTCCTCTTACCCGGCCGGACAGGGTATCAGAATGGCTACACCTTC.

This clonotype was detected many times. V is TRBV7-3 and J is TRBJ2-3; D might be TRBD1 (5 bases). CDR3 length equals 17 residues. From germline, CDR1 is SGHTA and CDR2 FQGTGA. The V end lost 5 bases, the J end lost 1 base, and 19 bases lay between the germline ends. The CDR3 DNA reads TGTGCCAGCAGCACCTTCGACAGACAAGCAGGCACAGATACGCAGTATTTT. Translated: CASSTFDRQAGTDTQYF.

The rearrangement joins TRBV12-3 or TRBV12-4 to TRBJ1-1, with D unclear. CDR3 length: 13 amino acids. Trimming cost V 4 bases and J 12 bases, with 18 bases left between them. CDR3 sequence (DNA): TGTGCCAGCAGTTCACCCCCCGCGGGTATAACTTTCTTT. Amino acids: CASSSPPAGITFF.

This clonotype showed up many times. The CDR3 sequence: CSVVRTDQETQYF. The CDR3 region has the DNA TGCAGCGTCGTAAGGACGGACCAAGAGACCCAGTACTTC. The chain recombines TRBV29-1 with TRBJ2-5; D unclear. The CDR3 is made up of 13 amino acids. Deletions cut 6 bases from V and 0 bases from J, with 11 bases between. Germline-derived CDR1 and CDR2 are SQVTM and ANQGSEA.

This clonotype was counted at least ten times. The chain uses TRBV12-3 or TRBV12-4 and TRBJ1-5, with D possibly TRBD1 on 5 matching bases. V lost 3 bases, J lost 7 bases, and 10 bases lay in between. The CDR3 consists of 13 residues. The CDR3 bases are TGTGCCAGCAGTTTCGAAGGGGAGCAGCCCCAGCATTTT. Translation gives CASSFEGEQPQHF.

This clonotype has more than one count but fewer than ten. The chain uses TRBV19 and TRBJ1-2; 7 bases map to TRBD1. The CDR3 has 16 amino acids. V lost 7 bases and J lost 1; bases outside the gene matches: 12. Germline lookup yields CDR1 LNHDA and CDR2 SQIVND (reference sequence). CDR3 nucleotides: TGTGCCAGTAATCCGACAGGGATGATAAGTAACTATGGCTACACCTTC. Translating it yields CASNPTGMISNYGYTF.

This clonotype was seen many times. J is TRBJ1-1 and V is TRBV5-5; D uncertain. The CDR3 sequence is 14 residues long. Germline CDR1 and CDR2: SGHKS and YYEKEE (reference sequence). The V and J ends lost 0 bases and 3 bases respectively, with 9 bases between them. For the CDR3, the DNA is TGTGCCAGCAGCTTGGCCGACGTTTACACTGAAGCTTTCTTT. It encodes CASSLADVYTEAFF. Full variable domain (outside the CDR3, taken from reference TRBV5-5 and TRBJ1-1): DAGVTQSPTHLIKTRGQQVTLRCSPISGHKSVSWYQQVLGQGPQFIFQYYEKEERGRGNFPDRFSARQFPNYSSELNVNALLLGDSALYLCASSLADVYTEAFFGQGTRLTVV.

At least ten counts were recorded for this clonotype. The CDR3 coding sequence is TGCAGTGCTAGAGATCGGGGCATACTAGCGGGAGAGCAGTACTTC. Translating it yields CSARDRGILAGEQYF. V gene TRBV20-1 combines with J gene TRBJ2-7; 10 bases map to TRBD2. Germline CDR1 is DFQATT and CDR2 is SNEGSKA (reference sequence). With 0 bases clipped from V and 7 bases from J, the junction kept 9 bases outside the gene matches. CDR3 size: 15 residues.

In this sample, this clonotype turned up many times. The genes are TRBV4-1 and TRBJ2-5, with 15 bases aligning to TRBD2. Germline V gene data show CDR1 as MGHRA and CDR2 as YSYEKL. This CDR3 is 20 amino acids long. J lost 2 bases, V lost 0 bases, and 10 bases had no gene match. The CDR3 nucleotides are TGCGCCAGCAGCCAAGATCTTCGGACTAGCGGGAGGGCAGGGCAAGAGACCCAGTACTTC. It specifies CASSQDLRTSGRAGQETQYF.

The V gene is TRBV27, the J gene TRBJ2-7; TRBD1 might be the D (5 bases). Trimming left V 8 bases short and J 7 bases short, with 12 bases between. The CDR3 has 11 amino acids. Germline V gene sequence: CDR1 MNHEY, CDR2 SMNVEV (reference sequence). As DNA, the CDR3 is TGTGCCAGCGTAGAAAAGGGGGAGCAGTACTTC. This sequence encodes CASVEKGEQYF.

This clonotype was found many times. The chain uses TRBV20-1 and TRBJ2-7; D is unclear. V was cut by 0 bases and J by 2 bases, with 17 bases left in between. Germline V gene lookup returns CDR1 DFQATT and CDR2 SNEGSKA (reference sequence). The CDR3 has 16 residues. The CDR3 region is CSARDSLDPRPYEQYF. CDR3 DNA: TGCAGTGCTAGAGACAGCTTGGACCCCCGGCCCTACGAGCAGTACTTC.

In its sample, this clonotype was seen many times. The V call is TRBV6-6, the J call TRBJ1-1, with 7 nucleotides matching TRBD1. The CDR3 totals 14 residues. J lost 3 bases, V lost 2 bases, and 3 bases had no gene match. Germline CDR1 and CDR2: MNHNY and SVGAGI (reference sequence). CDR3 sequence reads: CASSYMGQHTEAFF. CDR3 in DNA: TGTGCCAGCAGTTACATGGGACAGCACACTGAAGCTTTCTTT.

This clonotype was detected a few times. This chain connects TRBV7-2 to TRBJ2-4; D uncertain. Germline V lookup: CDR1 SGHTA, CDR2 FQGNSA. The CDR3 spans 11 residues. Trimming stripped 5 bases from V and 10 bases from J, with 9 bases between. This CDR3 is CASSMDLIQYF. CDR3 in DNA: TGTGCCAGCAGCATGGACCTAATTCAGTACTTC.

The J gene is TRBJ1-1, the V gene TRBV10-3; 7 bases are shared with TRBD1. Germline loops: CDR1 ENHRY, CDR2 SYGVKD. The CDR3 runs to 12 residues. Trimming removed 6 bases from V and 10 bases from J; junction bases left unmatched: 8. The CDR3 protein is CAISEERGLAFF. The CDR3 DNA reads as TGTGCCATCAGCGAAGAAAGGGGGCTAGCTTTCTTT.

This clonotype has ten or more counts. CDR3 loop: CATSDLSTGELFF. Here the CDR3 DNA reads TGTGCCACCAGTGATTTGAGCACCGGGGAGCTGTTTTTT. The V and J genes are TRBV24-1 and TRBJ2-2; D gene ambiguous. The V end was cut by 0 bases, the J end by 4 bases, with 2 bases between. Germline V gene sequence: CDR1 KGHDR, CDR2 SFDVKD. The CDR3 is 13 residues long.

This clonotype came up many times. This chain links TRBV28 with TRBJ2-2, with D possibly TRBD2 on 6 matching bases. The CDR3 is 15 residues long. V lost 3 bases and J 6 bases, leaving 14 bases between the germline ends. Germline values: CDR1 MDHEN, CDR2 SYDVKM. The CDR3 spells CASSFYGSDAGELFF. For the CDR3, the DNA is TGTGCCAGCAGTTTTTACGGGAGTGACGCCGGGGAGCTGTTTTTT.

At least ten counts were recorded for this clonotype. The J gene is TRBJ1-1, the V gene TRBV6-4; 10 positions agree with TRBD1. CDR1 is MRHNA and CDR2 is SNTAGT in the germline V gene. V lost 4 bases to trimming and J lost 7 bases; unmatched junction nucleotides: 9. CDR3 size: 15 residues. The CDR3 protein is CASSVEPGQGIEAFF. CDR3 bases: TGTGCCAGCAGTGTCGAACCGGGACAGGGGATTGAAGCTTTCTTT.

This clonotype was recorded at least ten times. V usage is TRBV6-1 and J usage is TRBJ1-1; perhaps TRBD1 as D (6 bases). V was clipped by 5 bases and J by 5 bases, with 15 bases between them. The CDR3 extends over 14 amino acids. CDR1 and CDR2 from the germline V gene are MNHNS and SASEGT. The CDR3 region has the DNA TGTGCCAGCAGTTCCGGTCAGGGGCGAACTGAAGCTTTCTTT. It translates to CASSSGQGRTEAFF.

The sample holds a few counts of this clonotype. This chain uses TRBV19 with TRBJ1-2; TRBD1 matches at 7 bases. The germline V gene has CDR1 LNHDA and CDR2 SQIVND (reference sequence). The CDR3 totals 15 residues. The trim removed 5 bases at V and 4 bases at J, leaving 10 bases unmatched. CDR3: CASSPQTGPSYGYTF. In DNA form, the CDR3 reads TGTGCCAGTAGTCCACAGACAGGGCCCAGCTATGGCTACACCTTC.